In its sample, the clone carrying this T cell receptor (beta chain) was seen a few times. The entry originates in a study of high-grade serous ovarian cancer treatment subgroups. The overall study: On average, approximately 14,000 reads and under 9,000 unique TCR beta rearrangements were obtained per sample.

Tumor tissue was taken before any definitive surgery or chemotherapy was given. The method was immunoSEQ multiplex PCR; TCRdb's version includes in-frame clones alone and lacks a portion of them. The data contain 7,500 to 10,000 clones, 60% to 80% of them seen just once; the ten biggest clones take up about 6%. The CDR3 is 16 residues long. Germline V lookup: CDR1 SGDLS, CDR2 YYNGEE. V was pared by 4 bases and J by 2 bases, with 5 bases of the junction left unmatched. What was sequenced was tumor tissue. This TCR was recovered from a human donor with high-grade serous ovarian cancer. The chain recombines TRBV9 with TRBJ2-1, with 11 bases that match TRBD2. CDR3 sequence (DNA): TGTGCCAGCAGCCCACGACTAGCGGGAACCTACAATGAGCAGTTCTTC. Its translation: CASSPRLAGTYNEQFF.